This TCR beta chain was recovered during a study of T cells in Graves' hyperthyroidism and ophthalmopathy. Study context: Peripheral blood was taken when the disease was first diagnosed, before any treatment began.

Using RNA transcripts as the source, TCR beta CDR3 regions were amplified. First-round RT-PCR with HTBI primers amplified the TCR CDR3 region. TCRdb reanalysed the multiplex PCR reads using MiXCR and keeps one entry per CDR3 protein. The sample gives 550,000 to 800,000 distinct CDR3 sequences, approximately 16% of which show up once; around 7.7% is in the top ten. V was pared by 6 bases and J by 7 bases, with 12 bases between. Germline values: CDR1 SGHDN, CDR2 FVKESK. The length of the CDR3 is 13 residues. With a duration under 2 months, the hyperthyroidism was newly diagnosed in patients aged 18 to 65. A patient was excluded if there was uncontrolled infection, other autoimmune disease, pregnancy or lactation.

This receptor was taken from a man younger than 35 with Graves' hyperthyroidism. The chain carries TRBV14 and TRBJ2-2; D is unclear. Sequenced input: blood. Here the CDR3 DNA reads TGTGCCAGCAGACCCCAGATTGGCGGGGAGCTGTTTTTT. Translating it yields CASRPQIGGELFF.